This T cell receptor beta chain comes out of a study of T cells after posttransplantation cyclophosphamide. Overall study findings and caveats: After PTCy, TRB diversity resembled that of CNI/methotrexate controls.

Measured with immunoSEQ multiplex PCR; TCRdb has only the in-frame clones, and not every one. This table holds about 20,000 clones, roughly 70% found once. About this clone: Its specificity is not known. Sequence at one end of the junction differs from germline and may be a read error.

Cyclophosphamide on days +3 and +4 followed busulfan-fludarabine conditioning and a marrow graft. The source is a male patient between 25 and 40 years old who received an allogeneic stem cell transplant from a related donor, was CMV-positive, and had acute GVHD only. Some T cells here may be from the graft donor. Material: PBMCs, obtained after an allogeneic stem cell transplant with post-transplant cyclophosphamide.

As DNA, the CDR3 is TGTGCCAGTGGTATGGGACAGGGGGCCACAGATACGCAGTATTTT. Its translation: CASGMGQGATDTQYF. The J gene is TRBJ2-3, the V gene TRBV19; 12 nucleotides line up with TRBD1. This CDR3 region has 15 residues. Germline lookup yields CDR1 LNHDA and CDR2 SQIVND (reference sequence).